The rows below give T cell receptor beta chains drawn from one sample of a study of cytomegalovirus exposure and HLA in healthy donors. Libraries were prepared by immunoSEQ multiplex PCR; TCRdb keeps only in-frame clonotypes and omits some of them. The data include around 40,000 clones; the top ten clones carry around 6.2%. Sequenced material: PBMCs. The receptor source for this set is a man aged 25-45 years in good health and CMV-seronegative. Each CDR3 is given with its conserved first and last residue. A D gene is named only where the DNA matches it firmly.

D: NA
V: TRBV29-1
J: TRBJ2-1
DNA: TGCAGCGTTGAAGCGTCCTACAATGAGCAGTTCTTC
CDR3: CSVEASYNEQFF

D: NA
V: TRBV6-6
J: TRBJ1-4
DNA: TGTGCCAGCAGTTTCACAACAGGAGAACTGTTTTTT
CDR3: CASSFTTGELFF

D: NA
V: TRBV30
J: TRBJ1-1
DNA: TGTGCCTGGGGCCGGGAAGGAATGCGCGGAGCTTTCTTT
CDR3: CAWGREGMRGAFF

D: TRBD1
V: TRBV5-6
J: TRBJ1-2
DNA: TGTGCCAGCAGCCGACAGGGGCCAAACTATGGCTACACCTTC
CDR3: CASSRQGPNYGYTF

D: NA
V: TRBV7-9
J: TRBJ1-4
DNA: TGTGCCAGCAGTCGCATCACCACAGGGCTTAATGAAAAACTGTTTTTT
CDR3: CASSRITTGLNEKLFF

D: NA
V: TRBV30
J: TRBJ1-2
DNA: TGTGCCTGGAGTACAGGGACTGGCTACACCTTC
CDR3: CAWSTGTGYTF

D: NA
V: TRBV10-3
J: TRBJ1-3
DNA: TGTGCCTCCCACCACGAACGAACGGCTGGAAACACCATATATTTT
CDR3: CASHHERTAGNTIYF

D: NA
V: TRBV7-2
J: TRBJ2-2
DNA: TGTGCCAGCAGCTTAGCCGATACGGGGTACACCGGGGAGCTGTTTTTT
CDR3: CASSLADTGYTGELFF

D: NA
V: TRBV5-1
J: TRBJ1-5
DNA: TGCGCCAGGTCACAGTGCTGGGTGGATAGCAATCAGCCCCAGCATTTT
CDR3: CARSQCWVDSNQPQHF

D: NA
V: TRBV29-1
J: TRBJ1-4
DNA: TGCAGCGTTGATCTGCAGGGGTTAGTTTGGGGTGAAAAACTGTTTTTT
CDR3: CSVDLQGLVWGEKLFF

D: NA
V: TRBV5-1
J: TRBJ2-2
DNA: TGCGCCAGCAGCGAATACAGGGCGACCGGGGAGCTGTTTTTT
CDR3: CASSEYRATGELFF

D: NA
V: TRBV9
J: TRBJ1-5
DNA: TGTGCCAGCAGCGTAGGGCCCGTCAATCAGCCCCAGCATTTT
CDR3: CASSVGPVNQPQHF

D: NA
V: TRBV18
J: TRBJ2-7
DNA: TGTGCCAGCTCAGGGCAGGGGTCCTCCTACGAGCAGTACTTC
CDR3: CASSGQGSSYEQYF

D: TRBD2
V: TRBV5-1
J: TRBJ2-3
DNA: TGCGCCAGCAGCGGTAGCGGGAGGAATACGAGGGCCGGTTTATCAACAGATACGCAGTATTTT
CDR3: CASSGSGRNTRAGLSTDTQYF

D: TRBD1
V: TRBV6-5
J: TRBJ2-1
DNA: TGTGCCAGCAGTCCCCGGGACAGGGGGTATGTTGAGCAGTTCTTC
CDR3: CASSPRDRGYVEQFF

D: NA
V: TRBV30
J: TRBJ2-1
DNA: TGTGCCTGGAGCGACATAGACAATGAGCAGTTCTTC
CDR3: CAWSDIDNEQFF

D: NA
V: TRBV18
J: TRBJ1-1
DNA: TGTGCCAGCTCACCACCGTTGGGCCGAATTAAGAACACTGAAGCTTTCTTT
CDR3: CASSPPLGRIKNTEAFF

D: NA
V: TRBV10-3
J: TRBJ2-7
DNA: TGTGCCAGCAGTGAGTCGAGGCGGTCGAGCTCCTACGAGCAGTACTTC
CDR3: CASSESRRSSSYEQYF

D: TRBD1
V: TRBV18
J: TRBJ1-2
DNA: TGTGCCAGCTCACCGCAGACAGGGTTCGTCTATGGCTACACCTTC
CDR3: CASSPQTGFVYGYTF

D: NA
V: TRBV7-9
J: TRBJ2-3
DNA: TGTGCCAGCAGCATGCAAGGGGGATTCAAGAGCACAGATACGCAGTATTTT
CDR3: CASSMQGGFKSTDTQYF